Sequencing of this T cell receptor beta chain was carried out in a study of Graves' ophthalmopathy and Graves' hyperthyroidism. Regarding the study as a whole: Progression of ophthalmopathy was predicted by the model with roughly 70% sensitivity and just over 72% specificity.

Per the germline V gene, CDR1 is MDHEN and CDR2 is SYDVKM. There are 14 residues in the CDR3. The V end lost 5 bases, the J end lost 5 bases, and 12 bases lay between the germline ends. The authors amplified TCR beta CDR3 regions from RNA transcripts. First-round RT-PCR used HTBI primers; second-round multiplex PCR followed. TCRdb reanalysed the multiplex PCR reads using MiXCR and keeps one entry per CDR3 protein. This table holds about 200,000 distinct CDR3 sequences, just under 30% found once. On this clonotype: No antigen is known for it.

The TCR originated in a man aged 50-59 years with Graves' ophthalmopathy. This chain links TRBV28 with TRBJ2-2, with D possibly TRBD1 on 5 matching bases. The sample comprised peripheral blood. This chain's CDR3 is CASSRQGVTGELFF. Written as DNA, the CDR3 is TGTGCCAGCAGTAGGCAGGGTGTGACCGGGGAGCTGTTTTTT.